The entry below gives a single T cell receptor beta chain sequence along with its context. The antigen is not known. Noted time point: newly diagnosed, previously untreated cHL patient sample. Untreated, newly diagnosed classical Hodgkin lymphoma PBMCs were used for comparison. Measured with immunoSEQ multiplex PCR; TCRdb has only the in-frame clones, and not every one. The table shows fewer than 40,000 clones, with under 95% occurring only once. The data derive from a study of PD-1 blockade in classical Hodgkin lymphoma. General study points: Baseline TCR diversity was reportedly lower in newly diagnosed patients than healthy donors. Prior therapy or disease activity may underlie the repertoire differences, whose causes remain undefined.

V was shortened by 4 bases and J by 1 base, with 7 bases between the two germline ends. The germline gives CDR1 SNHLY, CDR2 FYNNEI. This CDR3 comprises 13 residues. The chain employs TRBV2 and TRBJ1-2, with D tentatively TRBD1 (5 bases). The sample taken for sequencing was peripheral blood mononuclear cells (PBMCs). This receptor was obtained from a human donor with classical Hodgkin lymphoma. The CDR3 bases are TGTGCCAGCAGTGGACAGATTAACTATGGCTACACCTTC. Its protein is CASSGQINYGYTF.